This T cell receptor beta chain originates from a study of molecular identifiers for immune sequencing clone quantification. Germline CDR1 is SSHAT and CDR2 is FNYEAQ (reference sequence). The CDR3 extends over 15 amino acids. Unmatched junction bases numbered 2, after V lost 5 bases and J lost 0 bases. MiXCR, run by TCRdb on the PCR reads, gives a single entry per CDR3 protein. The sample has more than 50,000 distinct CDR3 sequences, around 19% seen once. This clonotype was seen at least ten times. The source is a human donor in good health. Some libraries in this study had Jurkat cell RNA spiked in. The rearrangement joins TRBV7-7 to TRBJ2-3; 10 nucleotides line up with TRBD2. Sequenced sample: naive CD8+ T cells from blood, with Jurkat cell RNA spiked in. The subset here: FACS-sorted CD8+CD4-CCR7+CD45RA+ naive T cells. As DNA, the CDR3 is TGTGCCAGCAGCCGGACTAGCGGAAGCACAGATACGCAGTATTTT. Translation gives CASSRTSGSTDTQYF.